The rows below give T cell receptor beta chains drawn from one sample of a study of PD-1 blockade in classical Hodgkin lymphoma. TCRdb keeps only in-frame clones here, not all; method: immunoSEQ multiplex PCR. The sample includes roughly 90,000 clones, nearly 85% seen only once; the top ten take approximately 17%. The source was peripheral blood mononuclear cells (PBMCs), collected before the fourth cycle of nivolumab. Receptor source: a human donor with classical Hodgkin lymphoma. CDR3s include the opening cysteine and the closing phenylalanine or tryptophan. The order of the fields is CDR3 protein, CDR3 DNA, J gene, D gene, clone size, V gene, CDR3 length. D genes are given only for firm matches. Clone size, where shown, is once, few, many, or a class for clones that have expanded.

CDR3aa: CATSLDRGTEAFF; CDR3nt: TGTGCCACCAGCTTGGATCGAGGCACTGAAGCTTTCTTT; j_gene: TRBJ1-1; d_gene: NA; abundance: NA; v_gene: TRBV7-7; len: 13
CDR3aa: CASSPPGQGPTDTQYF; CDR3nt: TGTGCCAGCTCCCCCCCGGGACAGGGGCCCACAGATACGCAGTATTTT; j_gene: TRBJ2-3; d_gene: TRBD1; abundance: NA; v_gene: TRBV18; len: 16
CDR3aa: CASSGARGRVDTGELFF; CDR3nt: TGTGCCAGTAGTGGGGCGCGGGGGCGCGTTGACACCGGGGAGCTGTTTTTT; j_gene: TRBJ2-2; d_gene: NA; abundance: NA; v_gene: TRBV19; len: 17
CDR3aa: CASSPPAGRRSNYGYTF; CDR3nt: TGTGCCAGCAGCCCGCCCGCCGGGAGGAGGTCTAACTATGGCTACACCTTC; j_gene: TRBJ1-2; d_gene: NA; abundance: NA; v_gene: TRBV14; len: 17
CDR3aa: CASSLVGVRTDTQYF; CDR3nt: TGCGCCAGCAGCTTGGTCGGTGTAAGGACAGATACGCAGTATTTT; j_gene: TRBJ2-3; d_gene: NA; abundance: NA; v_gene: TRBV5-1; len: 15
CDR3aa: CASSRTAISANTEAFF; CDR3nt: TGTGCCAGCAGCCGAACCGCTATCTCAGCGAACACTGAAGCTTTCTTT; j_gene: TRBJ1-1; d_gene: NA; abundance: NA; v_gene: TRBV5-4; len: 16
CDR3aa: CAISELTGNSGANVLTF; CDR3nt: TGTGCCATCAGTGAGTTAACAGGTAACTCTGGGGCCAACGTCCTGACTTTC; j_gene: TRBJ2-6; d_gene: NA; abundance: NA; v_gene: TRBV10-3; len: 17
CDR3aa: CASRGWGTGELFF; CDR3nt: TGTGCCAGCCGCGGCTGGGGCACCGGGGAGCTGTTTTTT; j_gene: TRBJ2-2; d_gene: NA; abundance: few; v_gene: TRBV27; len: 13
CDR3aa: CASRTGPEQFF; CDR3nt: TGTGCCAGTCGGACAGGGCCTGAGCAGTTCTTC; j_gene: TRBJ2-1; d_gene: TRBD1; abundance: NA; v_gene: TRBV19; len: 11
CDR3aa: CASSPGSTQETQYF; CDR3nt: TGCGCCAGCAGCCCAGGATCAACACAAGAGACCCAGTACTTC; j_gene: TRBJ2-5; d_gene: NA; abundance: NA; v_gene: TRBV5-1; len: 14
CDR3aa: CASSLASPSYNEQFF; CDR3nt: TGTGCCAGCAGCTTAGCTAGCCCATCCTACAATGAGCAGTTCTTC; j_gene: TRBJ2-1; d_gene: NA; abundance: NA; v_gene: TRBV7-9; len: 15
CDR3aa: CASRQGSSSYNEQFF; CDR3nt: TGTGCCAGCAGACAGGGGTCGAGCTCCTACAATGAGCAGTTCTTC; j_gene: TRBJ2-1; d_gene: TRBD1; abundance: NA; v_gene: TRBV7-9; len: 15
CDR3aa: CASSRRGGLAGQETQYF; CDR3nt: TGTGCCAGCAGCAGACGAGGGGGACTAGCGGGGCAAGAGACCCAGTACTTC; j_gene: TRBJ2-5; d_gene: TRBD2; abundance: NA; v_gene: TRBV7-7; len: 17
CDR3aa: CAIRPGTNYEQYF; CDR3nt: TGTGCCATCAGACCAGGGACTAACTACGAGCAGTACTTC; j_gene: TRBJ2-7; d_gene: TRBD2; abundance: NA; v_gene: TRBV10-3; len: 13
CDR3aa: CASSVGAGSHQETQYF; CDR3nt: TGTGCCAGCAGCGTAGGGGCAGGGAGCCACCAAGAGACCCAGTACTTC; j_gene: TRBJ2-5; d_gene: NA; abundance: NA; v_gene: TRBV9; len: 16
CDR3aa: CSGTGAKNIQYF; CDR3nt: TGCAGCGGCACAGGAGCCAAAAACATTCAGTACTTC; j_gene: TRBJ2-4; d_gene: NA; abundance: NA; v_gene: TRBV29-1; len: 12
CDR3aa: CASSPGLIETQYF; CDR3nt: TGTGCCAGCAGTCCCGGACTTATAGAGACCCAGTACTTC; j_gene: TRBJ2-5; d_gene: NA; abundance: NA; v_gene: TRBV6-5; len: 13
CDR3aa: CASSQGLAGAYEQYF; CDR3nt: TGCGCCAGCAGCCAAGGACTAGCGGGTGCCTACGAGCAGTACTTC; j_gene: TRBJ2-7; d_gene: TRBD2; abundance: NA; v_gene: TRBV4-1; len: 15
CDR3aa: CATTPAAGGYNEQFF; CDR3nt: TGTGCCACCACCCCCGCGGCAGGGGGCTACAATGAGCAGTTCTTC; j_gene: TRBJ2-1; d_gene: TRBD1; abundance: NA; v_gene: TRBV2; len: 15
CDR3aa: CASSGGASGVDTQYF; CDR3nt: TGCGCCAGCAGTGGGGGTGCTAGCGGGGTGGATACGCAGTATTTT; j_gene: TRBJ2-3; d_gene: TRBD2; abundance: NA; v_gene: TRBV10-2; len: 15
CDR3aa: CASSLNRADYGYTF; CDR3nt: TGTGCCAGCAGTTTAAACAGGGCGGACTATGGCTACACCTTC; j_gene: TRBJ1-2; d_gene: NA; abundance: NA; v_gene: TRBV28; len: 14
CDR3aa: CASKPQPQHF; CDR3nt: TGTGCCAGTAAGCCTCAGCCCCAGCATTTT; j_gene: TRBJ1-5; d_gene: NA; abundance: NA; v_gene: TRBV19; len: 10
CDR3aa: CAWSVARPGELFF; CDR3nt: TGTGCCTGGAGTGTAGCCAGGCCCGGGGAGCTGTTTTTT; j_gene: TRBJ2-2; d_gene: NA; abundance: NA; v_gene: TRBV30; len: 13
CDR3aa: CASSQGVNTEAFF; CDR3nt: TGTGCCAGCAGCCAAGGGGTGAACACTGAAGCTTTCTTT; j_gene: TRBJ1-1; d_gene: NA; abundance: NA; v_gene: TRBV7-2; len: 13
CDR3aa: CASSQDRNYGYTF; CDR3nt: TGCGCCAGCAGCCAAGACCGAAACTATGGCTACACCTTC; j_gene: TRBJ1-2; d_gene: NA; abundance: NA; v_gene: TRBV4-3; len: 13
CDR3aa: CASSRPDPNTEAFF; CDR3nt: TGTGCCAGCAGCCGTCCGGACCCGAACACTGAAGCTTTCTTT; j_gene: TRBJ1-1; d_gene: NA; abundance: NA; v_gene: TRBV7-2; len: 14
CDR3aa: CASSLVSGTSGSWGGPEQFF; CDR3nt: TGCGCCAGCAGCTTGGTTTCGGGGACTAGCGGGAGTTGGGGCGGACCTGAGCAGTTCTTC; j_gene: TRBJ2-1; d_gene: TRBD2; abundance: NA; v_gene: TRBV5-1; len: 20
CDR3aa: CASSTWDRDETQYF; CDR3nt: TGTGCCAGCAGCACCTGGGACAGGGATGAGACCCAGTACTTC; j_gene: TRBJ2-5; d_gene: TRBD1; abundance: NA; v_gene: TRBV7-9; len: 14
CDR3aa: CSVEGRLSSYNEQFF; CDR3nt: TGCAGCGTTGAAGGACGCTTGAGCTCCTACAATGAGCAGTTCTTC; j_gene: TRBJ2-1; d_gene: NA; abundance: NA; v_gene: TRBV29-1; len: 15
CDR3aa: CASSLVRLAPYEQYF; CDR3nt: TGTGCCAGCAGCTTAGTTAGACTAGCCCCCTACGAGCAGTACTTC; j_gene: TRBJ2-7; d_gene: TRBD2; abundance: many; v_gene: TRBV7-2; len: 15
CDR3aa: CASKNSGSYEQYF; CDR3nt: TGTGCCAGTAAAAATAGCGGGAGTTACGAGCAGTACTTC; j_gene: TRBJ2-7; d_gene: TRBD2; abundance: NA; v_gene: TRBV5-4; len: 13
CDR3aa: CASSPRQGLSYEQYF; CDR3nt: TGTGCCAGCAGCCCACGACAGGGCCTTTCCTACGAGCAGTACTTC; j_gene: TRBJ2-7; d_gene: TRBD1; abundance: once; v_gene: TRBV9; len: 15
CDR3aa: CASSPPDRAGGYTF; CDR3nt: TGTGCCAGCTCACCACCAGACCGGGCGGGGGGCTACACCTTC; j_gene: TRBJ1-2; d_gene: NA; abundance: once; v_gene: TRBV18; len: 14
CDR3aa: CASSVREADTQYF; CDR3nt: TGTGCCAGCAGCGTACGGGAGGCAGATACGCAGTATTTT; j_gene: TRBJ2-3; d_gene: TRBD2; abundance: NA; v_gene: TRBV9; len: 13
CDR3aa: CASSSQGGNTEAFF; CDR3nt: TGTGCCAGCAGCTCTCAGGGGGGGAACACTGAAGCTTTCTTT; j_gene: TRBJ1-1; d_gene: TRBD1; abundance: NA; v_gene: TRBV7-9; len: 14
CDR3aa: CASSTPRTGVVGNQPQHF; CDR3nt: TGTGCCAGTAGTACGCCGAGAACAGGGGTGGTTGGCAATCAGCCCCAGCATTTT; j_gene: TRBJ1-5; d_gene: TRBD1; abundance: NA; v_gene: TRBV19; len: 18
CDR3aa: CAWWSGRSNYGYTF; CDR3nt: TGTGCCTGGTGGTCGGGACGTTCTAACTATGGCTACACCTTC; j_gene: TRBJ1-2; d_gene: NA; abundance: NA; v_gene: TRBV30; len: 14
CDR3aa: CAIRTLREAGELFF; CDR3nt: TGTGCCATCAGGACCTTGCGGGAGGCCGGGGAGCTGTTTTTT; j_gene: TRBJ2-2; d_gene: TRBD2; abundance: NA; v_gene: TRBV10-3; len: 14
CDR3aa: CASSSTLSGSTDTQYF; CDR3nt: TGTGCCAGCAGCTCAACGCTCAGCGGGAGTACCGATACGCAGTATTTT; j_gene: TRBJ2-3; d_gene: TRBD2; abundance: NA; v_gene: TRBV13; len: 16
CDR3aa: CASSISPTGRGANVLTF; CDR3nt: TGTGCCAGTAGTATATCCCCCACCGGGCGAGGGGCCAACGTCCTGACTTTC; j_gene: TRBJ2-6; d_gene: NA; abundance: NA; v_gene: TRBV19; len: 17
CDR3aa: CASSYATGGNYEQYF; CDR3nt: TGTGCCAGCAGTTACGCGACAGGGGGAAACTACGAGCAGTACTTC; j_gene: TRBJ2-7; d_gene: TRBD1; abundance: once; v_gene: TRBV6-5; len: 15
CDR3aa: CASSPQMVSNVLTF; CDR3nt: TGTGCCAGCTCACCACAGATGGTTTCCAACGTCCTGACTTTC; j_gene: TRBJ2-6; d_gene: NA; abundance: once; v_gene: TRBV18; len: 14
CDR3aa: CAISESPGDYGYTF; CDR3nt: TGTGCCATCAGTGAGTCCCCGGGAGACTATGGCTACACCTTC; j_gene: TRBJ1-2; d_gene: NA; abundance: NA; v_gene: TRBV10-3; len: 14
CDR3aa: CAWTRQQNTEAFF; CDR3nt: TGTGCCTGGACCCGACAGCAGAACACTGAAGCTTTCTTT; j_gene: TRBJ1-1; d_gene: NA; abundance: NA; v_gene: TRBV30; len: 13
CDR3aa: CASSQGQGAQGYTF; CDR3nt: TGCGCCAGCAGCCAGGGACAGGGGGCGCAGGGCTACACCTTC; j_gene: TRBJ1-2; d_gene: TRBD1; abundance: NA; v_gene: TRBV5-1; len: 14
CDR3aa: CASRLGGDLTGTSGSNEQFF; CDR3nt: TGTGCAAGTCGCTTAGGCGGAGACCTCACCGGGACTAGCGGGAGTAATGAGCAGTTCTTC; j_gene: TRBJ2-1; d_gene: NA; abundance: NA; v_gene: TRBV12-2; len: 20
CDR3aa: CASSRGSREVYEQYF; CDR3nt: TGTGCCAGCAGCCGGGGGTCGCGGGAGGTTTACGAGCAGTACTTC; j_gene: TRBJ2-7; d_gene: TRBD2; abundance: NA; v_gene: TRBV5-4; len: 15
CDR3aa: CASSLTSGREQYF; CDR3nt: TGTGCCAGCTCACTGACTAGCGGGCGGGAGCAGTACTTC; j_gene: TRBJ2-7; d_gene: TRBD2; abundance: NA; v_gene: TRBV18; len: 13
CDR3aa: CASSETGPVTGELFF; CDR3nt: TGTGCCAGCAGTGAAACAGGTCCGGTCACCGGGGAGCTGTTTTTT; j_gene: TRBJ2-2; d_gene: NA; abundance: NA; v_gene: TRBV6-1; len: 15
CDR3aa: CASSIKGVNYGYTF; CDR3nt: TGTGCCAGTAGTATAAAAGGGGTCAACTATGGCTACACCTTC; j_gene: TRBJ1-2; d_gene: NA; abundance: many; v_gene: TRBV19; len: 14
CDR3aa: CASSSLALAMQFF; CDR3nt: TGCGCCAGCAGTTCGCTAGCCCTCGCAATGCAGTTCTTC; j_gene: TRBJ2-1; d_gene: NA; abundance: NA; v_gene: TRBV4-3; len: 13
CDR3aa: CASGGRTNTGELFF; CDR3nt: TGTGCCAGCGGCGGGAGGACGAACACCGGGGAGCTGTTTTTT; j_gene: TRBJ2-2; d_gene: TRBD2; abundance: NA; v_gene: TRBV19; len: 14
CDR3aa: CASSIGRDRVYEQYF; CDR3nt: TGTGCCAGTAGTATAGGCCGGGACAGGGTCTACGAGCAGTACTTC; j_gene: TRBJ2-7; d_gene: TRBD1; abundance: NA; v_gene: TRBV19; len: 15
CDR3aa: CASTSRQGQETQYF; CDR3nt: TGTGCCAGCACCTCCCGACAGGGACAAGAGACCCAGTACTTC; j_gene: TRBJ2-5; d_gene: TRBD1; abundance: few; v_gene: TRBV7-8; len: 14